The 27 T cell receptor beta chains below were found in one sample sequenced in a study of human T cells and chemical hapten exposure. Each CDR3 protein gets one entry after TCRdb re-called the RACE reads with MiXCR. Among a few hundred thousand distinct CDR3 sequences, around 5.5% were seen once, and the ten largest hold under 9.5%. Time point given: pre-sensitization, week 0. As for treatment: therapeutic diphenylcyclopropenone sensitization with weekly scalp DPC. The specimen comprised whole blood, sampled in connection with sensitization to the hapten diphenylcyclopropenone (DPC). These receptor sequences come from a woman younger than 35 with alopecia areata. Some clones in this sample may be carry-over from other donors' samples.

There are many counts of this clonotype. The V gene is TRBV7-2, the J gene TRBJ1-2, with no clear D. CDR1 is SGHTA and CDR2 is FQGNSA in the germline V gene. Trimming left V 5 bases short and J 4 bases short, with 11 bases between. This CDR3 has 13 residues. The CDR3 region is CASSLESSYGYTF. CDR3 coding DNA: TGTGCCAGCAGCCTAGAAAGTAGCTATGGCTACACCTTC.

There are a few counts of this clonotype. The chain is built from TRBV4-3 and TRBJ1-5; a possible D gene is TRBD1 (5 bases). The CDR3 extends over 15 amino acids. CDR1 is LGHNA, CDR2 YSLEER, per germline. V was clipped by 3 bases and J by 1 base, with 10 bases between them. The CDR3 spells CASSQLRDSNQPQHF. The CDR3 DNA reads as TGCGCCAGCAGCCAGCTCCGGGACAGCAATCAGCCCCAGCATTTT.

In DNA, the CDR3 is TGTGCCAGCAGTTTTTTACGTTCCCAGTACTTC. It encodes CASSFLRSQYF. The rearrangement joins TRBV28 to TRBJ2-5; D unresolved. The V end lost 3 bases, the J end lost 9 bases, and 8 bases lay between the germline ends. The germline CDR1 and CDR2 sequences are MDHEN and SYDVKM. CDR3 length equals 11 residues.

V usage is TRBV7-9 and J usage is TRBJ2-3; no clear D gene. The V end lost 5 bases, the J end lost 5 bases, and 5 bases lay between the germline ends. Germline V gene sequence: CDR1 SEHNR, CDR2 FQNEAQ (reference sequence). The CDR3 is 11 amino acids. In DNA form, the CDR3 reads TGTGCCAGCAGCGGGAAAGATACGCAGTATTTT. Its protein product is CASSGKDTQYF.

The chain recombines TRBV4-2 with TRBJ2-1, with 8 bases matching TRBD2. With 1 base clipped from V and 6 bases from J, the junction kept 5 bases outside the gene matches. The CDR3 loop spans 15 amino acids. In germline, CDR1 is LGHNA, CDR2 YNFKEQ. The CDR3 loop is CASSQGAGGSNEQFF. DNA for the CDR3: TGTGCCAGCAGCCAAGGCGCGGGGGGTAGCAATGAGCAGTTCTTC.

This clonotype was observed many times. This chain uses TRBV7-2 with TRBJ2-1, with a tentative D call TRBD2 (6 bases). The CDR3 totals 13 residues. The germline CDR1 and CDR2 sequences are SGHTA and FQGNSA. The ends were cut back, 1 base at V and 7 bases at J, with 8 bases in the middle. Here the CDR3 DNA reads TGTGCCAGCAGCTTAGAAGCGGGTAATGAGCAGTTCTTC. It is translated as CASSLEAGNEQFF.

The chain couples TRBV12-3 or TRBV12-4 to TRBJ2-7; D gene uncertain. The CDR3 extends over 14 amino acids. V lost 9 bases, J lost 4 bases, and 19 bases lay in between. This chain's CDR3 is CARLRDPRIYEQYF. The CDR3, as DNA: TGTGCCAGACTCAGAGATCCGAGAATTTACGAGCAGTACTTC.

This clonotype was counted a few times. The chain is built from TRBV5-1 and TRBJ2-3; 8 bases map to TRBD2. The V and J ends lost 4 bases and 6 bases, in that order; junction bases with no gene match: 7. This CDR3 is built from 14 residues. In germline, CDR1 is SGHRS, CDR2 YFSETQ. In DNA form, the CDR3 reads TGCGCCAGCAGCGCCGGGACTAGTATCGATACGCAGTATTTT. Its translation: CASSAGTSIDTQYF.

The chain couples TRBV13 to TRBJ1-2, with D tentatively TRBD1 (5 bases). From germline, CDR1 is PRHDT and CDR2 FYEKMQ (reference sequence). With 3 bases removed from V and 2 bases from J, the gap between germline ends came to 13 bases. The CDR3 totals 15 residues. This chain's CDR3 is CASSFRDPSNYGYTF. CDR3 DNA: TGTGCCAGCAGCTTCCGGGACCCCTCGAACTATGGCTACACCTTC. The variable domain in full, completed from reference TRBV13 and TRBJ1-2, reads AAGVIQSPRHLIKEKRETATLKCYPIPRHDTVYWYQQGPGQDPQFLISFYEKMQSDKGSIPDRFSAQQFSDYHSELNMSSLELGDSALYFCASSFRDPSNYGYTFGSGTRLTVV.

This chain links TRBV25-1 with TRBJ1-1; D is perhaps TRBD1 (5 bases). V lost 6 bases and J 4 bases, leaving 18 bases between the germline ends. The CDR3 has 15 residues. Germline lookup yields CDR1 MGHDK and CDR2 SYGVNS. In DNA, the CDR3 is TGTGCCAGCAGGCCAAACCTCTCAGGGACCACTGAAGCTTTCTTT. Amino acid sequence: CASRPNLSGTTEAFF.

In its sample, this clonotype was seen a few times. This chain links TRBV6-2 or TRBV6-3 with TRBJ1-5, with unresolved D. CDR1 and CDR2 (germline): MNHEY, SVGEGT. This CDR3 contains 15 residues. Between the trimmed V and J ends, which lost 4 bases and 3 bases, there was a span of 13 bases. CDR3 amino acids: CASSSHGSHNQPQHF. CDR3 nucleotides: TGTGCCAGCAGTTCCCACGGCAGTCACAATCAGCCCCAGCATTTT.

This rearrangement joins TRBV3-1 to TRBJ2-1; D gene uncertain. The CDR3 is 13 amino acids. The germline gives CDR1 LGHDT, CDR2 YNNKEL (reference sequence). V was clipped by 3 bases and J by 6 bases, with 9 bases between them. The CDR3 is CASSHTESNEQFF. The CDR3, as DNA: TGTGCCAGCAGCCACACTGAGAGCAATGAGCAGTTCTTC.

In its sample, this clonotype was seen a few times. This chain connects TRBV7-8 to TRBJ2-7; 8 bases align to TRBD2. Per germline, CDR1 SGHVS and CDR2 FQNEAQ. Trimming cost V 4 bases and J 6 bases; bases outside gene matches: 8. The CDR3 sequence is 14 residues long. CDR3 region: CASSSFREGREQYF. The CDR3 DNA follows: TGTGCCAGCAGCTCGTTTCGGGAGGGGCGCGAGCAGTACTTC.

The table lists this clonotype with a few counts. This chain links TRBV3-1 with TRBJ2-3; unclear D gene. The CDR3 consists of 13 residues. V was shortened by 0 bases and J by 2 bases, with 3 bases between the two germline ends. Germline lookup yields CDR1 LGHDT and CDR2 YNNKEL (reference sequence). DNA of the CDR3: TGTGCCAGCAGCCAAGAACACACAGATACGCAGTATTTT. Translation gives CASSQEHTDTQYF.

V gene TRBV11-2 combines with J gene TRBJ2-7; perhaps TRBD2 as D (6 bases). The CDR3 has 17 residues. V lost 1 base to trimming and J lost 0 bases, with 16 bases between them. CDR1 SGHAT and CDR2 FQNNGV come from the germline V gene. In nucleotides, the CDR3 is TGTGCCAGCAGCTTAGGTGCTAGCGCAATCGTCTCCTACGAGCAGTACTTC. Encoded protein: CASSLGASAIVSYEQYF.

A few counts support this clonotype. The rearrangement joins TRBV7-9 to TRBJ2-7; TRBD2 matches 10 bases. The J segment lost 9 bases and the V segment lost 2 bases, leaving 7 bases of the junction unmatched. The CDR3 is 14 residues long. Germline V CDR1 and CDR2: SEHNR, FQNEAQ (reference sequence). The CDR3 DNA follows: TGTGCCAGCAGCTTAACTACTAGCGGGGACAGGCAGTACTTC. This encodes CASSLTTSGDRQYF. The variable domain in full, with the rest retrieved from reference TRBV7-9 and TRBJ2-7, is DTGVSQNPRHKITKRGQNVTFRCDPISEHNRLYWYRQTLGQGPEFLTYFQNEAQLEKSRLLSDRFSAERPKGSFSTLEIQRTEQGDSAMYLCASSLTTSGDRQYFGPGTRLTVT.

This clonotype was observed at least ten times. V and J are TRBV4-2 and TRBJ2-1; D not certain. V was pared by 3 bases and J by 9 bases, with 12 bases between. This CDR3 comprises 13 residues. Germline values: CDR1 LGHNA, CDR2 YNFKEQ. CDR3 DNA sequence: TGTGCCAGCAGCCACCCTGCACGGAGTGAGCAGTTCTTC. It is translated as CASSHPARSEQFF.

The chain joins TRBV20-1 to TRBJ1-1; 10 bases agree with TRBD1. This CDR3 contains 19 residues. Germline values: CDR1 DFQATT, CDR2 SNEGSKA (reference sequence). V trimming: 1 base; J trimming: 3 bases; junction bases outside the gene matches: 17. The CDR3 DNA is TGCAGTGCTAGAGTTCTGAGACCGGGACAGGGGCCTCGTGACACTGAAGCTTTCTTT. This encodes CSARVLRPGQGPRDTEAFF.

This clonotype was counted ten times or more. CDR3 region: CASSHNRVSGNTIYF. The DNA of the CDR3 is TGTGCCAGCAGTCATAACAGGGTCTCTGGAAACACCATATATTTT. The chain employs TRBV28 and TRBJ1-3; TRBD1 might be the D (6 bases). V was trimmed by 5 bases and J by 0 bases, leaving 11 bases between them. Germline CDR1 and CDR2: MDHEN and SYDVKM. The CDR3 runs to 15 residues.

In its sample, this clonotype was seen a few times. V and J are TRBV7-8 and TRBJ1-1; D gene unclear. This CDR3 is 12 amino acids long. The V end lost 4 bases, the J end lost 11 bases, and 14 bases lay between the germline ends. Germline-derived CDR1 and CDR2 are SGHVS and FQNEAQ. CDR3: CASSSSPLWAFF. CDR3 coding DNA: TGTGCCAGCAGCTCATCACCCCTGTGGGCTTTCTTT.

The V gene is TRBV10-3, the J gene TRBJ1-6; 8 positions agree with TRBD1. Losses at the gene ends were 9 bases for V and 9 bases for J; bases not matched to a gene: 4. Germline lookup yields CDR1 ENHRY and CDR2 SYGVKD. The CDR3 is 12 residues long. Written as DNA, the CDR3 is TGTGCCATTGGACAGGGAGGTTCACCCCTCCACTTT. The encoded protein is CAIGQGGSPLHF.

This clonotype was counted only a few times. The chain links TRBV20-1 to TRBJ1-5; 7 bases align to TRBD1. The V gene end was trimmed by 5 bases and the J gene end by 5 bases; junction bases not matched to a gene: 15. In germline, CDR1 is DFQATT, CDR2 SNEGSKA (reference sequence). The CDR3 covers 16 residues. CDR3 DNA sequence: TGCAGTGCTCCGACGAGCCCCGGGACAGAAGATCAGCCCCAGCATTTT. Protein sequence: CSAPTSPGTEDQPQHF.

A few counts support this clonotype. The gene calls are TRBV20-1 and TRBJ2-3; D assignment may be TRBD1 or TRBD2 (6 bases each). V gave up 1 base and J gave up 0 bases, with 14 bases separating them. This CDR3 comprises 16 residues. Germline lookup yields CDR1 DFQATT and CDR2 SNEGSKA (reference sequence). CDR3 sequence reads: CSARGPRGTSTDTQYF. CDR3 nucleotide sequence: TGCAGTGCTAGAGGCCCAAGGGGGACTAGCACAGATACGCAGTATTTT.

The genes are TRBV29-1 and TRBJ1-2; no firm D call. Looked up from germline, CDR1 is SQVTM and CDR2 is ANQGSEA. The CDR3 runs to 13 residues. V lost 3 bases to trimming and J lost 0 bases, with 8 bases between them. The CDR3 DNA is TGCAGCGTTGAGAGGGCAACTAACTATGGCTACACCTTC. Encoded protein: CSVERATNYGYTF. Full variable domain (outside the CDR3, taken from reference TRBV29-1 and TRBJ1-2): SAVISQKPSRDICQRGTSLTIQCQVDSQVTMMFWYRQQPGQSLTLIATANQGSEATYESGFVIDKFPISRPNLTFSTLTVSNMSPEDSSIYLCSVERATNYGYTFGSGTRLTVV.

This clonotype was found a few times. The chain carries TRBV6-2 or TRBV6-3 and TRBJ2-3; perhaps TRBD2 as D (5 bases). There are 15 residues in the CDR3. Trimming stripped 6 bases from V and 0 bases from J, with 13 bases between. The germline V gene encodes CDR1 MNHEY and CDR2 SVGEGT. This chain's CDR3 is CASRGLATSTDTQYF. CDR3 DNA: TGTGCCAGCAGAGGTCTAGCTACTAGCACAGATACGCAGTATTTT.

The sample holds a few counts of this clonotype. This chain uses TRBV5-1 with TRBJ1-2, with unresolved D. The CDR3 length is 13 residues. CDR1 SGHRS and CDR2 YFSETQ come from the germline V gene. V lost 3 bases and J 6 bases, leaving 12 bases between the germline ends. DNA for the CDR3: TGCGCCAGCAGCTCGGACGGGCTAGATGGCTACACCTTC. This sequence encodes CASSSDGLDGYTF.

The sample holds a few counts of this clonotype. The rearrangement uses TRBV4-2 and TRBJ2-1; 10 positions match TRBD2. V was pared by 0 bases and J by 5 bases, with 7 bases of the junction left unmatched. The CDR3 spans 17 residues. The germline gives CDR1 LGHNA, CDR2 YNFKEQ. The CDR3 protein is CASSQDHLAGAHNEQFF. As DNA, the CDR3 is TGTGCCAGCAGCCAAGATCACCTAGCGGGGGCCCACAATGAGCAGTTCTTC.